This T cell receptor beta chain was profiled in a study of cytomegalovirus exposure and HLA in healthy donors. Whole-study findings and limits: HLA alleles showed associations with 15,000 to 20,000 TCR beta sequences in a later analysis, at a 0.05 false discovery rate.

On this clone itself: The antigen is undetermined.

The J segment lost 16 bases and the V segment lost 0 bases, leaving 10 bases of the junction unmatched. Germline CDR1 MNHEY, CDR2 SMNVEV (reference sequence). The CDR3 runs to 14 residues. PCR primers comprised 60 Vbeta and 13 Jbeta primers. TCRdb keeps only in-frame clones here, not all; method: immunoSEQ multiplex PCR. The sample yields 130,000 to 150,000 clones, over 75% seen once. This receptor was obtained from a man aged 25 to 40 in good health and CMV-seropositive. The chain is built from TRBV27 and TRBJ2-1; 9 bases are a match to TRBD2. The sample taken for sequencing was PBMCs. The CDR3 loop is CASSLSLRAGGTFF. The CDR3 DNA sequence: TGTGCCAGCAGTTTATCCCTCAGAGCGGGAGGAACCTTCTTC.